This T cell receptor beta chain was identified during a study of T cell changes during pregnancy in multiple sclerosis (dated by TCRdb to between 2019 and 2020). About the investigation overall: Changes in the T cell repertoire over the course of pregnancy were examined in this study in women with multiple sclerosis.

Comments on this clone: Its antigen remains undetermined. No base qualities exist here, and no much larger clone lies one base off it.

Preparation of the library involved the immunoSEQ multiplex PCR assay. Not all clones reach the TCRdb copy of this immuneACCESS table, which keeps in-frame sequences only. Checked studies attribute under half of the gap to unresolved V genes and leave the rest unexplained. The sample has about 57,000 clones on record, less than 95% of them singletons. The top ten hold roughly 3.5% of the sample. The cysteine opens and the phenylalanine closes a CDR3 of 19 amino acids. Here the CDR3 DNA is all that survives: 57 bases in frame from base 1. V is reduced by 0 bases and J by 0 bases, leaving a spacing of 18 bases between them. For CDR1 and CDR2, the germline V gene (reference sequence) lists SEHNR and FQNEAQ.

The chain uses TRBV7-9 and TRBJ1-5, with no D gene named confidently. This receptor was obtained from a female donor in good health, enrolled as a control in a pregnancy study. The source was peripheral blood, collected after pregnancy. DNA sequence: TGTGCCAGCAGCTTAGCCCCGGGTGGCGGAGCTTTTAGCAATCAGCCCCAGCATTTT. It translates to CASSLAPGGGAFSNQPQHF. With the rest looked up from the reference TRBV7-9 and TRBJ1-5 genes rather than sequenced, the full variable domain is DTGVSQNPRHKITKRGQNVTFRCDPISEHNRLYWYRQTLGQGPEFLTYFQNEAQLEKSRLLSDRFSAERPKGSFSTLEIQRTEQGDSAMYLCASSLAPGGGAFSNQPQHFGDGTRLSIL.